This T cell receptor (beta chain) was identified in a study of OX40 agonist ivuxolimab in advanced cancers. General study points: Relative to CD4+, CD8+ T cells held more expanded clones on average. There was clonal expansion of CD4+ and CD8+ blood T cells by week 6 at 0.1 to 3.0 mg/kg.

From germline, CDR1 is MNHNY and CDR2 SVGAGI (reference sequence). This CDR3 spans 14 amino acids. Trimming stripped 3 bases from V and 8 bases from J, with 13 bases between. Turning to this clone: Its specificity is not known.

Libraries were prepared by immunoSEQ multiplex PCR; TCRdb keeps only in-frame clonotypes and omits some of them. The sample has some 50,000 clones, about 88% seen once; the top ten hold less than 0.75%. This receptor was obtained from an adult with an advanced solid tumor such as melanoma, head and neck, liver or kidney cancer. The chain joins TRBV6-6 to TRBJ1-4; D gene uncertain. The input for sequencing was CD4+ or CD8+ T cells sorted from blood, taken in a trial of the OX40 agonist ivuxolimab. CDR3 amino acids: CASSYPGRGEKLFF. In DNA form, the CDR3 reads TGTGCCAGCAGTTATCCAGGTCGAGGAGAAAAACTGTTTTTT.